The T cell receptor (beta chain) under discussion was sequenced for a study of CD8+CD57+ T cells in acquired aplastic anemia. Study details: Isolated CD4+ and CD8+ cells, once sorted, yielded DNA averaging around 2.9 ug.

It was genomic DNA that served as the template for profiling TCR beta VDJ and CDR3. TCRdb independently ran MiXCR on the reads; one entry per CDR3 protein. The data hold about 220,000 distinct CDR3 sequences, with approximately 35% observed a single time. The CDR3 loop spans 13 amino acids. In germline, CDR1 is SNHLY, CDR2 FYNNEI. The ends lost 9 bases at V and 3 bases at J; junction bases unmatched: 8. As to this clonotype: Antigen unknown.

Study-wide findings and caveats: Shared by patients and controls, some 29 CD8+ CDR3s were abundant in patients.

This clonotype was sampled from a human donor in good health, serving as a control. The rearrangement links TRBV2 to TRBJ2-7, with 7 positions matching TRBD1. Sequenced input: sorted CD4+, CD8+, or CD8+CD57+ T cells (not recorded which) from PBMCs. CDR3 sequence: CASTGTEHYEQYF. As DNA, the CDR3 is TGTGCCAGTACCGGGACAGAACACTACGAGCAGTACTTC. Full variable domain (rest looked up from reference TRBV2 and TRBJ2-7): EPEVTQTPSHQVTQMGQEVILRCVPISNHLYFYWYRQILGQKVEFLVSFYNNEISEKSEIFDDQFSVERPDGSNFTLKIRSTKLEDSAMYFCASTGTEHYEQYFGPGTRLTVT.